These 21 T cell receptor beta chains originate from one sample sequenced in a study of graft-versus-host responses after intestinal transplantation. Profiling relied on immunoSEQ multiplex PCR, and the TCRdb table lists in-frame clones only, not all of them. The sample records some 39,000 clones, 85% to 90% being singletons. This specimen consisted of PBMCs, obtained less than 280 days after transplant. The receptors were gathered from a human patient who received an intestinal transplant, so some T cells may come from the graft donor.

This sequence joins TRBV4-1 and TRBJ1-4; unclear D gene. There are 14 residues in the CDR3. Germline loops: CDR1 MGHRA, CDR2 YSYEKL. Trimming cost V 1 base and J 3 bases, with 6 bases left between them. Here the CDR3 reads CASSQGRANEKLFF. CDR3 coding DNA: TGCGCCAGCAGCCAAGGACGGGCTAATGAAAAACTGTTTTTT.

The chain employs TRBV19 and TRBJ2-1; 13 nucleotides match TRBD2. The V and J ends lost 5 bases and 4 bases, in that order; junction bases with no gene match: 17. The CDR3 has 20 amino acids. The V gene's germline CDR1 is LNHDA and CDR2 SQIVND (reference sequence). The DNA for the CDR3 is TGTGCCAGTAGTTCTCCGCGGCGAACTAGCGGGGGGGCCATTTACAATGAGCAGTTCTTC. Translating gives CASSSPRRTSGGAIYNEQFF.

This clone appeared a single time. The chain joins TRBV4-1 to TRBJ1-2, with D perhaps matching TRBD1 (5 bases). Germline V gene data show CDR1 as MGHRA and CDR2 as YSYEKL. The CDR3 runs to 15 residues. The V end lost 3 bases, the J end lost 3 bases, and 14 bases lay between the germline ends. This CDR3 is CASSHTPGPDYGYTF. As DNA, the CDR3 is TGCGCCAGCAGCCATACTCCGGGGCCCGACTATGGCTACACCTTC.

CDR3 coding DNA: TGTGCCAGCAGCCGCGGACTAGCGGGGGGGATATACAATGAGCAGTTCTTC. Amino acid sequence: CASSRGLAGGIYNEQFF. The rearrangement joins TRBV5-6 to TRBJ2-1; TRBD2 matches at 15 bases. Germline V gene lookup returns CDR1 SGHDT and CDR2 YYEEEE. The ends lost 4 bases at V and 4 bases at J; junction bases unmatched: 6. CDR3 length equals 17 residues.

The rearrangement joins TRBV7-8 to TRBJ2-7; 8 nucleotides agree with TRBD2. The trim removed 3 bases at V and 4 bases at J, leaving 5 bases unmatched. CDR3 length equals 14 residues. Looked up from germline, CDR1 is SGHVS and CDR2 is FQNEAQ. The CDR3 DNA reads TGTGCCAGCAGCTTCGGGGGGGCCAGTTACGAGCAGTACTTC. It yields the protein CASSFGGASYEQYF.

This chain joins TRBV7-9 and TRBJ1-1; possible D gene TRBD1, 5 bases. Trimming stripped 2 bases from V and 0 bases from J, with 19 bases between. Germline loops: CDR1 SEHNR, CDR2 FQNEAQ (reference sequence). The CDR3 spans 18 residues. CDR3 region: CASSLSVLGAGLNTEAFF. The CDR3 nucleotides are TGTGCCAGCAGCTTATCTGTGTTAGGGGCAGGTTTGAACACTGAAGCTTTCTTT.

V and J are TRBV7-9 and TRBJ1-2; TRBD1 matches 8 bases. Looked up from germline, CDR1 is SEHNR and CDR2 is FQNEAQ (reference sequence). The CDR3 has 13 residues. V shed 1 base, J shed 6 bases, and the junction held 1 base outside the gene matches. This CDR3 reads CASSLVTGDGYTF. As DNA, the CDR3 is TGTGCCAGCAGCTTAGTGACAGGGGATGGCTACACCTTC.

The genes are TRBV15 and TRBJ1-3; tentative D call: TRBD1 (6 bases). The CDR3 has 14 residues. Per germline, CDR1 LNHNV and CDR2 YYDKDF (reference sequence). The V end lost 3 bases, the J end lost 4 bases, and 10 bases lay between the germline ends. Here the CDR3 DNA reads TGTGCCACCAGCAGCACCAGGGGCGGAAACACCATATATTTT. It specifies CATSSTRGGNTIYF.

CDR3 residues: CASSSGYSNQPQHF. CDR3 nucleotides: TGTGCCAGCAGTTCTGGTTATAGCAATCAGCCCCAGCATTTT. This rearrangement joins TRBV27 to TRBJ1-5; D gene unclear. This CDR3 has 14 residues. Between the trimmed V and J ends, which lost 4 bases and 0 bases, there was a span of 7 bases. In germline, CDR1 is MNHEY, CDR2 SMNVEV (reference sequence).

This chain connects TRBV10-1 to TRBJ1-2; D is unclear. This CDR3 contains 13 residues. With 1 base removed from V and 8 bases from J, the gap between germline ends came to 11 bases. The germline gives CDR1 WNHNN, CDR2 SYGVQD (reference sequence). CDR3 amino acids: CASSELETGGYTF. DNA of the CDR3: TGCGCCAGCAGTGAGTTGGAGACGGGGGGCTACACCTTC.

The J gene is TRBJ2-7, the V gene TRBV11-2; D gene unclear. Trimming left V 2 bases short and J 6 bases short, with 5 bases between. Germline assignment: CDR1 SGHAT and CDR2 FQNNGV. The CDR3 sequence is 11 residues long. CDR3: CASSLLREQYF. DNA for the CDR3: TGTGCCAGCAGCTTACTACGCGAGCAGTACTTC.

The CDR3 nucleotides are TGTGCCAGCCACGGGGGTGTGGAAAATTCACCCCTCCACTTT. Protein sequence: CASHGGVENSPLHF. The chain joins TRBV10-3 to TRBJ1-6; tentative D call: TRBD1 (5 bases). Trimming took 10 bases from V and 7 from J, leaving 17 bases between them. The CDR3 is 14 amino acids. CDR1 and CDR2 (germline): ENHRY, SYGVKD.

CDR3 protein: CASSSYRRFAYEQYF. The CDR3 bases are TGTGCCAGCAGCTCATACCGAAGGTTCGCCTACGAGCAGTACTTC. This rearrangement joins TRBV11-2 to TRBJ2-7; D call uncertain. Germline CDR1 and CDR2: SGHAT and FQNNGV. This CDR3 contains 15 residues. The V gene lost 4 bases and the J gene lost 2 bases, with 15 bases spanning the gap.

This sequence joins TRBV6-1 and TRBJ1-1; D gene uncertain. V lost 4 bases to trimming and J lost 0 bases, with 9 bases between them. This CDR3 has 14 amino acids. From germline, CDR1 is MNHNS and CDR2 SASEGT. The CDR3 DNA reads as TGTGCCAGCAGTGGTAGGGTGATGAACACTGAAGCTTTCTTT. It specifies CASSGRVMNTEAFF.

The CDR3: CASRVGTWDSPLHF. CDR3 in DNA: TGCGCCAGCAGAGTCGGGACCTGGGATTCACCCCTCCACTTT. The chain uses TRBV4-1 and TRBJ1-6; a weak D match, TRBD1 (5 bases). Per the germline V gene, CDR1 is MGHRA and CDR2 is YSYEKL. With 6 bases removed from V and 8 bases from J, the gap between germline ends came to 14 bases. This CDR3 contains 14 residues.

In nucleotides, the CDR3 is TGTGCCAGCAGGACAGGGTTAGGGTACAATGAGCAGTTCTTC. It specifies CASRTGLGYNEQFF. The V and J genes are TRBV6-5 and TRBJ2-1, with 7 bases lining up with TRBD1. Germline V gene sequence: CDR1 MNHEY, CDR2 SVGAGI. The CDR3 is made up of 14 amino acids. V shed 6 bases, J shed 4 bases, and the junction held 6 bases outside the gene matches.

The chain recombines TRBV20-1 with TRBJ2-1; maybe TRBD1 (5 bases). The germline gives CDR1 DFQATT, CDR2 SNEGSKA (reference sequence). Trimming took 6 bases from V and 7 from J, leaving 7 bases between them. The CDR3 loop spans 10 amino acids. CDR3 in DNA: TGCAGTGCGACAGAGAATGAGCAGTTCTTC. Encoded protein: CSATENEQFF.

This clone showed up just once. The chain has TRBV5-1 and TRBJ2-3; 13 bases line up with TRBD2. V lost 5 bases and J lost 0; bases outside the gene matches: 9. This CDR3 spans 18 amino acids. From germline, CDR1 is SGHRS and CDR2 YFSETQ. The CDR3 coding sequence is TGCGCCAGCAGTTTGACTAGCGGGGGGACAGGGAGCACAGATACGCAGTATTTT. Its translation: CASSLTSGGTGSTDTQYF.

The chain carries TRBV7-8 and TRBJ1-1; a weak D match, TRBD1 (5 bases). Trimming took off 4 bases at V and 4 bases at J, with 16 bases between the two ends. This CDR3 spans 15 amino acids. From germline, CDR1 is SGHVS and CDR2 FQNEAQ. The CDR3 DNA is TGTGCCAGCAGCTATCAGGCCGGGGGGACCACTGAAGCTTTCTTT. It specifies CASSYQAGGTTEAFF.

The rearrangement joins TRBV2 to TRBJ2-2; 7 nucleotides match TRBD2. V was clipped by 8 bases and J by 5 bases; unmatched bases: 17. Germline lookup yields CDR1 SNHLY and CDR2 FYNNEI. This CDR3 spans 17 amino acids. The CDR3 region has the DNA TGTGCCAGCCTTATAACCGGAAAGCGGGGCTCGACCGGGGAGCTGTTTTTT. Protein: CASLITGKRGSTGELFF.

This chain links TRBV13 with TRBJ2-5, with 7 bases that match TRBD1. Trimming took 0 bases from V and 5 from J; bases not matched to a gene: 3. Germline CDR1 and CDR2: PRHDT and FYEKMQ (reference sequence). The CDR3 runs 14 residues. DNA of the CDR3: TGTGCCAGCAGCTTAGGTAGGGGGCAGGAGACCCAGTACTTC. It codes for CASSLGRGQETQYF. Filled out from reference TRBV13 and TRBJ2-5, the complete variable domain reads AAGVIQSPRHLIKEKRETATLKCYPIPRHDTVYWYQQGPGQDPQFLISFYEKMQSDKGSIPDRFSAQQFSDYHSELNMSSLELGDSALYFCASSLGRGQETQYFGPGTRLLVL.